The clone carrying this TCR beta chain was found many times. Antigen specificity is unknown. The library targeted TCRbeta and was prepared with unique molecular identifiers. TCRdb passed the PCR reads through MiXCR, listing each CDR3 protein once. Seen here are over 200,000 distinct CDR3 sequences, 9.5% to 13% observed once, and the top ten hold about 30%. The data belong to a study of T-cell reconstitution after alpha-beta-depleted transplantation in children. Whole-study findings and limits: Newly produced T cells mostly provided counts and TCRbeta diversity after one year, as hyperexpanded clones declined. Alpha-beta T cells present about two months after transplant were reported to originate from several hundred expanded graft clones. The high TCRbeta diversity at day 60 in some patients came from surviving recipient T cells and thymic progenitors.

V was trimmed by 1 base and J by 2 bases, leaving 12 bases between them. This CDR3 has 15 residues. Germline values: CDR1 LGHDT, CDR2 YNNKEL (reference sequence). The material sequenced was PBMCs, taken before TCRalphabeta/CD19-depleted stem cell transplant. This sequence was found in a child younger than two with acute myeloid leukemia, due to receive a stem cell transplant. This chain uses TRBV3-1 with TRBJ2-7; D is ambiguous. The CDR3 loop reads CASSQGVVPPYEQYF. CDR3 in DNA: TGTGCCAGCAGCCAAGGGGTAGTTCCCCCCTACGAGCAGTACTTC.